One T cell receptor beta chain is described in this entry. The sample comes from a study of blood T cell repertoires in COVID-19. Background on the study: Sites across the United States, Italy and Spain contributed samples from acute and convalescent COVID-19.

The assay was immunoSEQ multiplex PCR, and TCRdb's table has in-frame clones only and misses some. The top ten clones hold around 1% of a sample with hundreds of thousands of clones, 85% to 90% of them seen once. The length of the CDR3 is 14 residues. The V gene's germline CDR1 is MDHEN and CDR2 SYDVKM. The trim removed 2 bases at V and 8 bases at J, leaving 6 bases unmatched. The source is a man over 45 who had been exposed to COVID-19. The chain joins TRBV28 to TRBJ1-1; TRBD1 aligns across 9 bases. What was sequenced was PBMCs or T cells enriched from blood (not recorded which). The CDR3: CASSLGTGYLEAFF. CDR3 sequence (DNA): TGTGCCAGCAGTTTAGGGACAGGGTACTTGGAAGCTTTCTTT.